This T cell receptor beta chain derives from a study of T-cell memory formation after mild COVID-19. Study context: TCR clusters were mostly confined to one donor each.

This clonotype was counted only a few times. Its target is not known. MiXCR, run by TCRdb on the 5' RACE reads, gives a single entry per CDR3 protein. Among under 450,000 distinct CDR3 sequences listed, roughly 19% were seen once. CDR3 size: 14 residues. Trimming shortened V by 6 bases and J by 2 bases, and 11 bases separated the two germline ends. Notes on the study in general: Contracting clones localized mainly to CM and EM when CD4+ and mainly to EMRA when CD8+.

The sequenced material came from PBMCs or a T cell subset sorted from them (not recorded which). The rearrangement joins TRBV12-3 or TRBV12-4 to TRBJ1-5; a possible D gene is TRBD1 (6 bases). The receptor was derived from a man aged 18 to 30 who had mild COVID-19 (a few samples of this study predate the infection). Cell type and time point are not known. The CDR3 protein is CASSTPGGNQPQHF. Here the CDR3 DNA reads TGTGCCAGCAGCACTCCAGGGGGCAATCAGCCCCAGCATTTT.